The clone carrying this T cell receptor (beta chain) was seen once. The data belong to a study of T cell changes during pregnancy in multiple sclerosis. The CDR3 has 16 amino acids. Germline CDR1 reads SGHRS; CDR2 reads YFSETQ. The V gene end was trimmed by 6 bases and the J gene end by 0 bases; junction bases not matched to a gene: 8. The table came from immunoSEQ multiplex PCR; TCRdb's copy has only in-frame clones and leaves some out. The table includes tens of thousands of clones, approximately 93% detected once. Sequencing used CD4+ T cells from peripheral blood mononuclear cells, obtained after pregnancy. The source is a female donor with multiple sclerosis, enrolled in a pregnancy study. The rearrangement uses TRBV5-1 and TRBJ2-7, with TRBD2 matching 11 bases. CDR3 region: CASTSKLAGDSYEQYF. CDR3 DNA sequence: TGCGCCAGCACATCAAAACTAGCGGGGGACTCCTACGAGCAGTACTTC.